Shown below are 12 T cell receptor beta chains from a single sample sequenced in a study of CD8+ T cells in alopecia areata. Investigators isolated RNA and reverse transcribed it into cDNA to act as the sequencing template. Profiling relied on immunoSEQ multiplex PCR, and the TCRdb table lists in-frame clones only, not all of them. The sample shows about 190,000 clones, 64% of them seen only once. Treatment meaning: oral pan-JAK inhibitor, 5-10 mg twice daily. This sample comprised CD4+ T cells sorted from blood, obtained at week 4, from a patient treated with tofacitinib. The receptors were gathered from a human donor with alopecia areata.

The chain combines TRBV30 with TRBJ2-5, with D tentatively TRBD2 (7 bases). Germline V CDR1 and CDR2: GTSNPN, SVGIG (reference sequence). Trimming pared 5 bases from V and 4 bases from J, leaving 14 bases between. This CDR3 has 13 amino acids. In nucleotides, the CDR3 is TGTGCCTGGGGGAGGGGGGCAAGAGAGACCCAGTACTTC. It translates to CAWGRGARETQYF.

This clone was seen just once. The chain is built from TRBV29-1 and TRBJ2-3; 7 nucleotides line up with TRBD2. The CDR3 spans 14 residues. Trimming cost V 7 bases and J 3 bases; bases outside gene matches: 10. Germline V CDR1 and CDR2: SQVTM, ANQGSEA. CDR3 protein: CSEKTGGSTDTQYF. CDR3 in DNA: TGCAGCGAGAAAACGGGGGGATCTACAGATACGCAGTATTTT.

The chain recombines TRBV29-1 with TRBJ1-4; no firm D call. Looked up from germline, CDR1 is SQVTM and CDR2 is ANQGSEA. V lost 6 bases to trimming and J lost 8 bases, with 7 bases between them. This CDR3 has 10 residues. The CDR3 here is CSVETEKLFF. The CDR3 coding sequence is TGCAGCGTCGAGACGGAAAAACTGTTTTTT.

The chain recombines TRBV29-1 with TRBJ2-3; 13 nucleotides match TRBD2. Per germline, CDR1 SQVTM and CDR2 ANQGSEA. This CDR3 comprises 16 residues. J gave up 3 bases and V 6 bases, and 9 bases lay outside the gene matches. CDR3 amino acids: CSVILGLAGRTDTQYF. The DNA of the CDR3 is TGCAGCGTGATTTTGGGACTAGCGGGGCGTACAGATACGCAGTATTTT.

The rearrangement links TRBV6-1 to TRBJ1-2; a possible D gene is TRBD1 (5 bases). The germline V gene has CDR1 MNHNS and CDR2 SASEGT. Trimming removed 2 bases at V and 8 bases at J, with 21 bases between. This CDR3 region has 16 residues. This chain's CDR3 is CASSERGDLTASGYTF. DNA of the CDR3: TGTGCCAGCAGTGAACGGGGGGACTTGACCGCGAGCGGCTACACCTTC.

The chain carries TRBV6-1 and TRBJ2-2; D may correspond to TRBD1 or TRBD2 (5 bases each). Trimming cost V 4 bases and J 3 bases, with 12 bases left between them. This CDR3 contains 15 residues. CDR1 and CDR2 from the germline V gene are MNHNS and SASEGT. The CDR3: CASSAGQVYTGELFF. For the CDR3, the DNA is TGTGCCAGCAGTGCGGGGCAGGTTTACACCGGGGAGCTGTTTTTT.

The chain employs TRBV4-1 and TRBJ1-5; 8 bases are a match to TRBD1. Germline V CDR1 and CDR2: MGHRA, YSYEKL. Unmatched junction bases numbered 11, after V lost 6 bases and J lost 1 base. The CDR3 sequence is 17 residues long. CDR3 protein: CASSFAGGSGSNQPQHF. CDR3 sequence (DNA): TGCGCCAGCAGTTTTGCAGGGGGCTCGGGGAGCAATCAGCCCCAGCATTTT.

This chain links TRBV11-2 with TRBJ1-5, with TRBD1 identical over 7 bases. The germline CDR1 and CDR2 sequences are SGHAT and FQNNGV. V lost 5 bases and J lost 6; bases outside the gene matches: 13. The CDR3 extends over 16 amino acids. CDR3 DNA: TGTGCCAGCAGCCAAGGGGGCGCCGGGATTATTCAGCCCCAGCATTTT. Translation gives CASSQGGAGIIQPQHF.

V and J are TRBV29-1 and TRBJ1-4; D is unclear. CDR3 size: 13 residues. Looked up from germline, CDR1 is SQVTM and CDR2 is ANQGSEA. Trimming cost V 6 bases and J 5 bases, with 13 bases left between them. The CDR3, as DNA: TGCAGCGTGGCAGACAACCTGAATGAAAAACTGTTTTTT. The encoded protein is CSVADNLNEKLFF.

A few counts support this clone. The rearrangement links TRBV19 to TRBJ2-7; 7 nucleotides agree with TRBD2. The CDR3 runs to 13 residues. With V trimmed by 7 bases and J by 2 bases, 5 bases remained unmatched. CDR1 LNHDA and CDR2 SQIVND come from the germline V gene (reference sequence). The CDR3 region is CASMGTNAYEQYF. CDR3 coding DNA: TGTGCCAGTATGGGGACTAACGCCTACGAGCAGTACTTC.

The chain carries TRBV29-1 and TRBJ1-5, with D tentatively TRBD1 (5 bases). Germline assignment: CDR1 SQVTM and CDR2 ANQGSEA. V was shortened by 4 bases and J by 6 bases, with 10 bases between the two germline ends. The CDR3 sequence is 12 residues long. This CDR3 reads CSVVIRGQPQHF. The CDR3 DNA follows: TGCAGCGTTGTCATTAGGGGTCAGCCCCAGCATTTT.

V gene TRBV6-5 combines with J gene TRBJ2-1; unclear D gene. Germline V gene sequence: CDR1 MNHEY, CDR2 SVGAGI. The V and J ends lost 6 bases and 10 bases respectively, with 10 bases between them. The CDR3 covers 11 residues. This CDR3 reads CASSNTLEQFF. CDR3 bases: TGTGCCAGCAGCAACACCTTGGAGCAGTTCTTC.